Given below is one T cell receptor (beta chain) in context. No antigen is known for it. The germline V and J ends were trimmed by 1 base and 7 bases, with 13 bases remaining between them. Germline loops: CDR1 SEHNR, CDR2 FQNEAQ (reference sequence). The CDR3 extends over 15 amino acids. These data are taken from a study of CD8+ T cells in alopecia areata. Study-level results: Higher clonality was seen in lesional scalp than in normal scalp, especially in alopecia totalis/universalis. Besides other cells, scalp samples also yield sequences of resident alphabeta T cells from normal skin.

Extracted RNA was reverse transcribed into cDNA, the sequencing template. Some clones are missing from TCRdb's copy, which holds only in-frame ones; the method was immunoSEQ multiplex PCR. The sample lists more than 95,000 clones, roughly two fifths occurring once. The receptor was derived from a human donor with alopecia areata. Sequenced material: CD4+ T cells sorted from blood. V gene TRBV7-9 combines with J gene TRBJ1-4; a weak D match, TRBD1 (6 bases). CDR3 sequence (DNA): TGTGCCAGCAGCTTAGATGGGGGCATTCGTGAAAAACTGTTTTTT. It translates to CASSLDGGIREKLFF.